The subject of this entry is one TCR beta chain. The same CDR3 is also encoded by other DNA sequences in this sample. This sample is drawn from a study of cytomegalovirus exposure and HLA in healthy donors. CDR1 is LNHDA, CDR2 SQIVND, per germline (reference sequence). Trimming at V came to 7 bases and at J to 5 bases, leaving 12 bases not matched to a gene. The CDR3 sequence is 16 residues long. The PCR was carried out with 60 Vbeta primers and 13 Jbeta primers. Profiling relied on immunoSEQ multiplex PCR, and the TCRdb table lists in-frame clones only, not all of them. The sample lists roughly 150,000 clones; 65% to 70% were seen once.

The clonotype comes from a man in his thirties or forties in good health and CMV-seropositive. This sequence joins TRBV19 and TRBJ2-4, with 9 bases that match TRBD2. Sequenced input: PBMCs. The chain's CDR3 is CASKGVGSGRQNIQYF. DNA for the CDR3: TGTGCCAGTAAAGGAGTTGGTAGCGGGAGACAAAACATTCAGTACTTC.